A single sample gave rise to the 31 T cell receptor beta chains below, sequenced in a study of T cell responses to AZD1222 COVID-19 vaccine. The table came from immunoSEQ multiplex PCR; TCRdb's copy has only in-frame clones and leaves some out. The sample yields around 120,000 clones, around 89% seen once. Sample: peripheral blood, taken 28 days after the second AZD1222 dose. All receptors derive from an adult who received the AZD1222 COVID-19 vaccine.

The V and J genes are TRBV9 and TRBJ1-2; D ambiguous. Trimming removed 0 bases at V and 1 base at J, with 7 bases between. This CDR3 has 14 amino acids. Germline V CDR1 and CDR2: SGDLS, YYNGEE. The DNA of the CDR3 is TGTGCCAGCAGCGTAGATGGGTTTAACTATGGCTACACCTTC. This codes for CASSVDGFNYGYTF.

V gene TRBV19 combines with J gene TRBJ1-2; D might be TRBD1 (5 bases). Germline loops: CDR1 LNHDA, CDR2 SQIVND (reference sequence). V was trimmed by 2 bases and J by 8 bases, leaving 12 bases between them. This CDR3 spans 13 amino acids. This CDR3 is CASSILRVRGYTF. The CDR3 DNA sequence: TGTGCCAGTAGTATACTCAGGGTACGAGGCTACACCTTC.

The genes are TRBV28 and TRBJ2-7; possible D gene TRBD2, 7 bases. The CDR3 runs to 14 residues. V was shortened by 2 bases and J by 6 bases, with 14 bases between the two germline ends. The germline gives CDR1 MDHEN, CDR2 SYDVKM. The CDR3 is CASSLPQGRGEQYF. CDR3 sequence (DNA): TGTGCCAGCAGTTTACCGCAGGGGAGGGGCGAGCAGTACTTC.

J is TRBJ1-2 and V is TRBV27; possible D gene TRBD1, 5 bases. Germline CDR1 MNHEY, CDR2 SMNVEV (reference sequence). The CDR3 totals 15 residues. V lost 6 bases and J lost 2, with 16 bases in between. The CDR3 loop reads CASSRGGNINYGYTF. The CDR3 nucleotides read TGTGCCAGCAGCCGGGGGGGGAACATAAACTATGGCTACACCTTC.

This chain connects TRBV7-9 to TRBJ2-1; D is unclear. The ends were cut back, 2 bases at V and 0 bases at J, with 11 bases in the middle. CDR1 and CDR2 from the germline V gene are SEHNR and FQNEAQ (reference sequence). The CDR3 totals 16 residues. This CDR3 reads CASSLKGGSSYNEQFF. CDR3 sequence (DNA): TGTGCCAGCAGCTTAAAGGGCGGAAGCTCCTACAATGAGCAGTTCTTC.

The chain recombines TRBV27 with TRBJ2-2; 10 nucleotides agree with TRBD2. CDR3 size: 16 residues. Germline V gene lookup returns CDR1 MNHEY and CDR2 SMNVEV (reference sequence). V gave up 7 bases and J gave up 5 bases; unmatched junction bases: 10. CDR3 in DNA: TGTGCCAGCAAACTTAAAGCGGGAGGGCCAACCGGGGAGCTGTTTTTT. This codes for CASKLKAGGPTGELFF.

For the CDR3, the DNA is TGTGCCAGCAGCCAAGGCTGGCTCTACAATGAGCAGTTCTTC. Translation: CASSQGWLYNEQFF. The V and J genes are TRBV3-1 (or the pseudogene TRBV3-2) and TRBJ2-1; D unresolved. CDR3 length: 14 residues. V lost 1 base and J lost 3, with 7 bases in between. Germline CDR1 and CDR2: LGHDT and YNNKEL (reference sequence).

The chain couples TRBV19 to TRBJ2-2, with D perhaps being TRBD1 or TRBD2 (5 bases each). V lost 5 bases, J lost 6 bases, and 16 bases lay in between. The CDR3 totals 15 residues. Per germline, CDR1 LNHDA and CDR2 SQIVND (reference sequence). The DNA of the CDR3 is TGTGCCAGTAGTTCGAGAGGGGAGTGGGCCGGGGAGCTGTTTTTT. This codes for CASSSRGEWAGELFF.

The chain carries TRBV7-9 and TRBJ1-3; D gene unclear. CDR1 and CDR2 (germline): SEHNR, FQNEAQ (reference sequence). Between the trimmed V and J ends, which lost 4 bases and 0 bases, there was a span of 1 base. This CDR3 has 12 amino acids. The CDR3 loop is CASSYSGNTIYF. In DNA, the CDR3 is TGTGCCAGCAGCTACTCTGGAAACACCATATATTTT. Supplemented by reference TRBV7-9 and TRBJ1-3, the full variable domain reads DTGVSQNPRHKITKRGQNVTFRCDPISEHNRLYWYRQTLGQGPEFLTYFQNEAQLEKSRLLSDRFSAERPKGSFSTLEIQRTEQGDSAMYLCASSYSGNTIYFGEGSWLTVV.

In this sample, this clone turned up once. J is TRBJ1-2 and V is TRBV2; D is unclear. V lost 6 bases and J lost 3, with 5 bases in between. Germline-derived CDR1 and CDR2 are SNHLY and FYNNEI. The CDR3 has 11 residues. The DNA for the CDR3 is TGTGCCAGCAGCCAAGACTATGGCTACACCTTC. Protein sequence: CASSQDYGYTF.

V and J are TRBV24-1 and TRBJ2-7, with 8 bases that match TRBD1. Germline CDR1 KGHDR, CDR2 SFDVKD. CDR3 length: 15 amino acids. J lost 3 bases, V lost 2 bases, and 5 bases had no gene match. The CDR3 sequence: CATSDSGTGYYEQYF. The CDR3 nucleotides are TGTGCCACCAGTGATTCGGGGACAGGTTACTACGAGCAGTACTTC.

To note about this clone: Within the sample, other DNA sequences also encode this same CDR3. This rearrangement joins TRBV19 to TRBJ1-1, with D hard to call. This CDR3 is built from 14 residues. The V gene's germline CDR1 is LNHDA and CDR2 SQIVND (reference sequence). V was cut by 1 base and J by 1 base, with 7 bases left in between. The CDR3 loop is CASSIVGQNTEAFF. The CDR3 DNA is TGTGCCAGTAGTATAGTAGGGCAGAACACTGAAGCTTTCTTT.

The chain uses TRBV11-2 and TRBJ2-1, with a weak D call TRBD2 (6 bases). Trimming removed 5 bases from V and 9 bases from J, with 23 bases in between. Germline loops: CDR1 SGHAT, CDR2 FQNNGV. The CDR3 runs 16 residues. For the CDR3, the DNA is TGTGCCAGCAGCACAACCGGGACTTCCCTTGCAGGTGAGCAGTTCTTC. Translation: CASSTTGTSLAGEQFF.

This clone showed up just once. The CDR3 reads CASSTGTVSTDTQYF. Here the CDR3 DNA reads TGTGCCAGCAGTACCGGGACAGTTAGCACAGATACGCAGTATTTT. The chain is built from TRBV27 and TRBJ2-3; 7 bases fit TRBD1. CDR1 and CDR2 (germline): MNHEY, SMNVEV (reference sequence). The CDR3 is 15 residues long. Losses at the gene ends were 5 bases for V and 0 bases for J; bases not matched to a gene: 5.

The chain has TRBV28 and TRBJ1-3; 7 bases align to TRBD1. In germline, CDR1 is MDHEN, CDR2 SYDVKM. The CDR3 runs 15 residues. V shed 3 bases and J 1 base; nucleotides not matched to a gene: 3. The CDR3 coding sequence is TGTGCCAGCAGTTTCCACAGGGGATCTGGAAACACCATATATTTT. It is translated as CASSFHRGSGNTIYF.

This chain uses TRBV7-8 with TRBJ2-7; TRBD2 might be the D (6 bases). Deletions cut 6 bases from V and 5 bases from J, with 20 bases between. Germline V gene data show CDR1 as SGHVS and CDR2 as FQNEAQ. The CDR3 extends over 15 amino acids. CDR3 in DNA: TGTGCCAGCAGTTTCCAACCGGGAGCTATGGACGAGCAGTACTTC. Translation gives CASSFQPGAMDEQYF.

The chain employs TRBV6-5 and TRBJ2-7; D could derive from TRBD1 or TRBD2 (5 bases each). Trimming shortened V by 2 bases and J by 5 bases, and 7 bases separated the two germline ends. The length of the CDR3 is 12 residues. Germline lookup yields CDR1 MNHEY and CDR2 SVGAGI. The DNA for the CDR3 is TGTGCCAGCAGTTACGGGGGAAACGAGCAGTACTTC. Protein sequence: CASSYGGNEQYF.

This chain joins TRBV15 and TRBJ2-7; D may correspond to TRBD1 or TRBD2 (5 bases each). CDR1 LNHNV and CDR2 YYDKDF come from the germline V gene (reference sequence). The V end lost 1 base, the J end lost 0 bases, and 13 bases lay between the germline ends. The CDR3 loop spans 16 amino acids. CDR3 sequence: CATSRGLSGTSYEQYF. The CDR3 DNA follows: TGTGCCACCAGCAGAGGCCTCTCTGGGACCTCCTACGAGCAGTACTTC.

The CDR3, as DNA: TGTGCCTGGAGTGGTACAGGGGGTTGGACCGGGGAGCTGTTTTTT. Residues: CAWSGTGGWTGELFF. The chain links TRBV30 to TRBJ2-2; 8 nucleotides match TRBD1. Per germline, CDR1 GTSNPN and CDR2 SVGIG (reference sequence). The CDR3 has 15 amino acids. V lost 1 base, J lost 5 bases, and 6 bases stayed unmatched.

This chain links TRBV5-1 with TRBJ1-2; 11 positions match TRBD1. CDR1 SGHRS and CDR2 YFSETQ come from the germline V gene. With 4 bases clipped from V and 6 bases from J, the junction kept 5 bases outside the gene matches. This CDR3 has 14 amino acids. The CDR3 DNA sequence: TGCGCCAGCAGCGTGGACAGGGGGCATAATGGCTACACCTTC. Translating it yields CASSVDRGHNGYTF.

This chain connects TRBV7-2 to TRBJ2-5, with TRBD1 matching over 10 bases. This CDR3 contains 16 residues. The germline V gene has CDR1 SGHTA and CDR2 FQGNSA. Trimming at V came to 4 bases and at J to 5 bases, leaving 10 bases not matched to a gene. This CDR3 is CASSSPGTGVRETQYF. The DNA of the CDR3 is TGTGCCAGCAGCTCACCGGGGACAGGGGTGAGGGAGACCCAGTACTTC.

This clone was seen just once. The J gene is TRBJ2-2, the V gene TRBV3-1 (or the pseudogene TRBV3-2), with 7 bases aligning to TRBD2. V was clipped by 1 base and J by 3 bases; unmatched bases: 8. The CDR3 spans 17 residues. Germline V lookup: CDR1 LGHDT, CDR2 YNNKEL (reference sequence). The CDR3: CASSQVPAGTDTGELFF. CDR3 in DNA: TGTGCCAGCAGCCAAGTTCCAGCGGGGACCGACACCGGGGAGCTGTTTTTT.

The gene calls are TRBV28 and TRBJ1-2, with a weak D call TRBD1 (5 bases). Germline CDR1 reads MDHEN; CDR2 reads SYDVKM. The CDR3 has 13 amino acids. Trimming shortened V by 3 bases and J by 4 bases, and 9 bases separated the two germline ends. The CDR3 DNA reads as TGTGCCAGCAGTTTCCAGGGTCCCTATGGCTACACCTTC. Encoded protein: CASSFQGPYGYTF.

The gene calls are TRBV2 and TRBJ1-2; the match to TRBD1 covers 9 bases. In germline, CDR1 is SNHLY, CDR2 FYNNEI. Germline trimming cut 7 bases from V and 8 bases from J; bases unmatched to any gene: 11. The CDR3 consists of 14 residues. This chain's CDR3 is CASTVLTGGPGYTF. Written as DNA, the CDR3 is TGTGCCAGCACCGTTTTGACAGGGGGACCGGGCTACACCTTC.

The chain uses TRBV5-1 and TRBJ1-2; the match to TRBD1 covers 10 bases. J gave up 5 bases and V 0 bases, and 7 bases lay outside the gene matches. This CDR3 region has 16 residues. CDR1 and CDR2 (germline): SGHRS, YFSETQ. CDR3 DNA sequence: TGCGCCAGCAGCTTGGGACAGGGGGCCTCCCTTTATGGCTACACCTTC. This sequence encodes CASSLGQGASLYGYTF.

The chain employs TRBV5-1 and TRBJ1-3; D unresolved. The CDR3 has 14 residues. Deletions cut 3 bases from V and 4 bases from J, with 11 bases between. The germline gives CDR1 SGHRS, CDR2 YFSETQ. CDR3 sequence (DNA): TGCGCCAGCAGCTCCGACTCAGTGGGAAACACCATATATTTT. Its translation is CASSSDSVGNTIYF. The whole variable domain, filled in from reference TRBV5-1 and TRBJ1-3, reads KAGVTQTPRYLIKTRGQQVTLSCSPISGHRSVSWYQQTPGQGLQFLFEYFSETQRNKGNFPGRFSGRQFSNSRSEMNVSTLELGDSALYLCASSSDSVGNTIYFGEGSWLTVV.

This chain uses TRBV25-1 with TRBJ1-2; 7 bases match TRBD1. CDR3 length equals 14 residues. V trimming: 6 bases; J trimming: 8 bases; junction bases outside the gene matches: 12. In germline, CDR1 is MGHDK, CDR2 SYGVNS. DNA of the CDR3: TGTGCCAGCAGACAAACAGGGGCCGTAGAGGGCTACACCTTC. This codes for CASRQTGAVEGYTF.

The sample holds one count of this clone. V usage is TRBV10-3 and J usage is TRBJ2-7, with 9 positions matching TRBD1. The CDR3 contains 16 residues. Trimming cost V 0 bases and J 6 bases; bases outside gene matches: 9. Germline V gene lookup returns CDR1 ENHRY and CDR2 SYGVKD. The CDR3 sequence: CAISESLGQGLTEQYF. CDR3 DNA sequence: TGTGCCATCAGTGAGTCCCTTGGACAGGGGTTGACCGAGCAGTACTTC.

This chain connects TRBV12-5 to TRBJ1-1, with D possibly being TRBD1 (6 bases). The CDR3 extends over 13 amino acids. Trimming left V 3 bases short and J 4 bases short, with 9 bases between. In germline, CDR1 is LGHNT, CDR2 FRNRAP. The CDR3 protein is CASGLGGSTEAFF. The CDR3 nucleotides read TGTGCTAGTGGTTTAGGGGGGTCCACTGAAGCTTTCTTT.

J is TRBJ2-5 and V is TRBV5-1, with 7 bases aligning to TRBD2. This CDR3 has 15 amino acids. J gave up 3 bases and V 4 bases, and 9 bases lay outside the gene matches. The germline gives CDR1 SGHRS, CDR2 YFSETQ. This CDR3 is CASSPTWGGEETQYF. The CDR3 nucleotides read TGCGCCAGCAGCCCAACCTGGGGGGGGGAAGAGACCCAGTACTTC.

This sequence joins TRBV30 and TRBJ1-1, with no clear D. The CDR3 consists of 13 residues. Germline lookup yields CDR1 GTSNPN and CDR2 SVGIG (reference sequence). V was shortened by 1 base and J by 5 bases, with 11 bases between the two germline ends. CDR3 coding DNA: TGTGCCTGGAGTGAGGAGAGTTGGACTGAAGCTTTCTTT. It encodes CAWSEESWTEAFF.